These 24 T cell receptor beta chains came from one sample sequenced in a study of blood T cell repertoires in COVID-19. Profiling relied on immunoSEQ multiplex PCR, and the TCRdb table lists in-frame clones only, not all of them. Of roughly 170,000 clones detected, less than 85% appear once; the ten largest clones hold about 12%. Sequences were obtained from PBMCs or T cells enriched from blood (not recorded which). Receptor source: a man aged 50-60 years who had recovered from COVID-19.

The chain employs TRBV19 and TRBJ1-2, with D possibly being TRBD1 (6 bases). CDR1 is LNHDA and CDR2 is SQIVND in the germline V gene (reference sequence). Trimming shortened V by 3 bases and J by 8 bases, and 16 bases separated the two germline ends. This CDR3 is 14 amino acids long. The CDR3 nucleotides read TGTGCCAGTAGTATGTGGGGGCTCGGCGGCGGCTACACCTTC. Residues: CASSMWGLGGGYTF.

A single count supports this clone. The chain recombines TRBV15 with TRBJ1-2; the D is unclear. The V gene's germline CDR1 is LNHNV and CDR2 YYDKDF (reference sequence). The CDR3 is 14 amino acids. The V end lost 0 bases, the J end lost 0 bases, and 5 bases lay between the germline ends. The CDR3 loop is CATSRDPANYGYTF. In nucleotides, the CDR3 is TGTGCCACCAGCAGAGACCCAGCTAACTATGGCTACACCTTC. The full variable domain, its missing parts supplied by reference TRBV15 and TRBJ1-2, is DAMVIQNPRYQVTQFGKPVTLSCSQTLNHNVMYWYQQKSSQAPKLLFHYYDKDFNNEADTPDNFQSRRPNTSFCFLDIRSPGLGDTAMYLCATSRDPANYGYTFGSGTRLTVV.

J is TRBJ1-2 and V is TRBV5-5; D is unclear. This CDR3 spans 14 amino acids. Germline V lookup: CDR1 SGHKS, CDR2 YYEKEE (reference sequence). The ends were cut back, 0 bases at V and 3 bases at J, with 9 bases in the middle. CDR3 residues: CASSLVNRHYGYTF. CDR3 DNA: TGTGCCAGCAGCTTGGTTAACAGACACTATGGCTACACCTTC.

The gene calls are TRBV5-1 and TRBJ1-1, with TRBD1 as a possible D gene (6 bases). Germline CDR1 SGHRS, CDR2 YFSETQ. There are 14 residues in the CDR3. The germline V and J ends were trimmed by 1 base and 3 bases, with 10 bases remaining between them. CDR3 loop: CASSLTGRDTEAFF. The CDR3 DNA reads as TGCGCCAGCAGCTTGACAGGGCGAGACACTGAAGCTTTCTTT.

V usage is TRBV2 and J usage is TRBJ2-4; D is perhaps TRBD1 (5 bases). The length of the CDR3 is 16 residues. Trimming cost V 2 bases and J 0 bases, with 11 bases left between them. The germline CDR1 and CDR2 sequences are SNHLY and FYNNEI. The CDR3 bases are TGTGCCAGCAGTGAACTACAGGCACTAGCCAAAAACATTCAGTACTTC. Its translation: CASSELQALAKNIQYF.

The CDR3 loop is CASSDRTGGAYGYTF. CDR3 in DNA: TGTGCCAGTAGTGACCGGACAGGGGGCGCGTATGGCTACACCTTC. The chain combines TRBV19 with TRBJ1-2, with TRBD1 identical over 11 bases. There are 15 residues in the CDR3. Per germline, CDR1 LNHDA and CDR2 SQIVND (reference sequence). With V trimmed by 5 bases and J by 5 bases, 7 bases remained unmatched.

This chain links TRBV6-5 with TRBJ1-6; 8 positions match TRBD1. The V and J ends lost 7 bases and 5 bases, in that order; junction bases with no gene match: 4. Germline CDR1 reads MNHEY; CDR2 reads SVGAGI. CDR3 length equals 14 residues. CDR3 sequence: CASTQGADNSPLHF. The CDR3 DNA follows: TGTGCCAGCACCCAGGGGGCTGATAATTCACCCCTCCACTTT.

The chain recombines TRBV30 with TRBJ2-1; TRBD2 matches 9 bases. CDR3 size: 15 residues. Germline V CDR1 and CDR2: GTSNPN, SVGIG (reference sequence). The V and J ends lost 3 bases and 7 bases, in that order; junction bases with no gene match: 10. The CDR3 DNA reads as TGTGCCTGGAGCGACAGTCTAGCGGGGAAAAATGAGCAGTTCTTC. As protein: CAWSDSLAGKNEQFF.

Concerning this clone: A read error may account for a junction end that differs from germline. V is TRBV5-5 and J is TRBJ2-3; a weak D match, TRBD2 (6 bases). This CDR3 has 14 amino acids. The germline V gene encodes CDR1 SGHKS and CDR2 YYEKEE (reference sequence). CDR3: CASSITDGATRGDF. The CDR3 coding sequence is TGTGCCAGCAGCATAACGGACGGGGCCACCCGCGGGGATTTT.

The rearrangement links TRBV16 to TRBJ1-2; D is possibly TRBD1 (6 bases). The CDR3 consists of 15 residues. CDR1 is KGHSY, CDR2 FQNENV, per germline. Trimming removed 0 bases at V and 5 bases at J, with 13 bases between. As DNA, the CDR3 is TGTGCCAGCAGCCAATCCCGCGCAGGGGAGTATGGCTACACCTTC. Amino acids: CASSQSRAGEYGYTF. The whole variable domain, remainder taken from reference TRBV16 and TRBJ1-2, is GEEVAQTPKHLVRGEGQKAKLYCAPIKGHSYVFWYQQVLKNEFKFLISFQNENVFDETGMPKERFSAKCLPNSPCSLEIQATKLEDSAVYFCASSQSRAGEYGYTFGSGTRLTVV.

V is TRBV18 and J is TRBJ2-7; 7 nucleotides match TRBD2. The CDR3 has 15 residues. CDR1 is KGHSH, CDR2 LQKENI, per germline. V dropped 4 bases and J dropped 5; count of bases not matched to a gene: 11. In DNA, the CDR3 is TGTGCCAGCTCACTATCCTCCGGGGGGTCCCACGAGCAGTACTTC. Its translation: CASSLSSGGSHEQYF.

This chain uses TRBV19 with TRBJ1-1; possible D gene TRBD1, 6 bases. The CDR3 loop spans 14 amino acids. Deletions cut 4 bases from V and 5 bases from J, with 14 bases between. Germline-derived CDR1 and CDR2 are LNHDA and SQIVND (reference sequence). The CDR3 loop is CASSRGTSGTEAFF. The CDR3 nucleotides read TGTGCCAGTAGTAGGGGGACATCTGGGACTGAAGCTTTCTTT.

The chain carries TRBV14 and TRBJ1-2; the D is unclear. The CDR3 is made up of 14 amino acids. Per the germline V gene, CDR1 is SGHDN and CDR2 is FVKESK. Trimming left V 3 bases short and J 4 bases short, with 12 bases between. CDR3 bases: TGTGCCAGCAGCCAGGCCCGTCGCAGCTATGGCTACACCTTC. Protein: CASSQARRSYGYTF. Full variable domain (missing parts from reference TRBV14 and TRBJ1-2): EAGVTQFPSHSVIEKGQTVTLRCDPISGHDNLYWYRRVMGKEIKFLLHFVKESKQDESGMPNNRFLAERTGGTYSTLKVQPAELEDSGVYFCASSQARRSYGYTFGSGTRLTVV.

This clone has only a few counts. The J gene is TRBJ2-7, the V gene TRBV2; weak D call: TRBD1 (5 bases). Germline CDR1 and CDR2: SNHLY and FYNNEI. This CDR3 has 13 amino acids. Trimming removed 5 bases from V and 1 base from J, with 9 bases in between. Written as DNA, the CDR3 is TGTGCCAGCAGTATCGACAGTTCCTACGAGCAGTACTTC. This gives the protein CASSIDSSYEQYF.

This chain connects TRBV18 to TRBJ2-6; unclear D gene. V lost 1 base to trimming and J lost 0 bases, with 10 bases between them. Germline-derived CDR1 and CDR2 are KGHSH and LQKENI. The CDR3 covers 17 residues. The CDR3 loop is CASSPLGRFSGANVLTF. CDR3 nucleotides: TGTGCCAGCTCACCACTGGGCAGGTTCTCTGGGGCCAACGTCCTGACTTTC. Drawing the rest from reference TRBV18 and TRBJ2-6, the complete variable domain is NAGVMQNPRHLVRRRGQEARLRCSPMKGHSHVYWYRQLPEEGLKFMVYLQKENIIDESGMPKERFSAEFPKEGPSILRIQQVVRGDSAAYFCASSPLGRFSGANVLTFGAGSRLTVL.

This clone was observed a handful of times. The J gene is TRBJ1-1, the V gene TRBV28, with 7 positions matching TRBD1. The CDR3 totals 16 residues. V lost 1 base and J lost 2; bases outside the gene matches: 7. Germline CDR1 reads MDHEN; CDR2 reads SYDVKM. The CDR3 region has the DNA TGTGCCAGCAGTTTATTAGGGGGACAGACCAACACTGAAGCTTTCTTT. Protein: CASSLLGGQTNTEAFF. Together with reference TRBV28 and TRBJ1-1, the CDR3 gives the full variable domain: DVKVTQSSRYLVKRTGEKVFLECVQDMDHENMFWYRQDPGLGLRLIYFSYDVKMKEKGDIPEGYSVSREKKERFSLILESASTNQTSMYLCASSLLGGQTNTEAFFGQGTRLTVV.

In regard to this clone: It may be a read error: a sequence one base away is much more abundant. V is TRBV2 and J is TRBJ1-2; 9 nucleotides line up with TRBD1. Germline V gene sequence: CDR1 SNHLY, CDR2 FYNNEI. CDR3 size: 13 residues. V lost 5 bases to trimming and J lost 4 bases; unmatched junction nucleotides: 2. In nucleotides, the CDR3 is TGTGCCAGCAGTCTGGGACAGGGCTATGGCTACACCTTC. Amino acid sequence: CASSLGQGYGYTF.

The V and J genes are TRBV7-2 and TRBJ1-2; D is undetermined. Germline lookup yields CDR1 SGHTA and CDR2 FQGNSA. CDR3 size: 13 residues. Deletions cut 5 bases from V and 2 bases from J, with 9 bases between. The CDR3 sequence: CASSRGQNYGYTF. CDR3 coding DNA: TGTGCCAGCAGCCGCGGGCAGAACTATGGCTACACCTTC.

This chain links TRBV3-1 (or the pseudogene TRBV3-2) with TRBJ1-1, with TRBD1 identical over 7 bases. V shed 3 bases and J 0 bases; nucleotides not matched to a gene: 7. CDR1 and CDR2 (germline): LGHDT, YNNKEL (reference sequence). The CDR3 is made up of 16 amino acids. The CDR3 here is CASSQNPGQLNTEAFF. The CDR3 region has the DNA TGTGCCAGCAGCCAGAACCCGGGACAGTTGAACACTGAAGCTTTCTTT.

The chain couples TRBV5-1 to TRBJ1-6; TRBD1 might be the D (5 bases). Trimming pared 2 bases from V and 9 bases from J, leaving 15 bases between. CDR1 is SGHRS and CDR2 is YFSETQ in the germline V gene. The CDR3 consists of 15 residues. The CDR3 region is CASSFGTEGISPLHF. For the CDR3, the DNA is TGCGCCAGCAGCTTCGGGACGGAGGGAATTTCACCCCTCCACTTT.

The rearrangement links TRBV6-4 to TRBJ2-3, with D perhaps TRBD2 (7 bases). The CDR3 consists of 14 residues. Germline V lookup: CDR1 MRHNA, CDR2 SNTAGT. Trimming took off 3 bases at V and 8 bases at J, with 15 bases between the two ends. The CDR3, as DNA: TGTGCCAGCAGTGAGGCTAGCGGAGGGGGTACGCAGTATTTT. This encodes CASSEASGGGTQYF.

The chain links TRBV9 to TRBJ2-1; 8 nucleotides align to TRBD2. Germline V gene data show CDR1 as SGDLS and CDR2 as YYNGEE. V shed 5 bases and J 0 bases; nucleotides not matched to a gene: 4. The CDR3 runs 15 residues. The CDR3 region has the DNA TGTGCCAGCAGTGATAGCGGGGCCTCCTACAATGAGCAGTTCTTC. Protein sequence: CASSDSGASYNEQFF.

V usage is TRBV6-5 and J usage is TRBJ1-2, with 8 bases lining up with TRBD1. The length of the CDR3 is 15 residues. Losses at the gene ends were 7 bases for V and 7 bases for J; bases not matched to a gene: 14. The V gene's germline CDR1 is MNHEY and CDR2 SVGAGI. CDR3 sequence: CASTWTGQGALGYTF. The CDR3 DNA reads TGTGCCAGCACCTGGACTGGGCAGGGGGCCCTTGGCTACACCTTC.

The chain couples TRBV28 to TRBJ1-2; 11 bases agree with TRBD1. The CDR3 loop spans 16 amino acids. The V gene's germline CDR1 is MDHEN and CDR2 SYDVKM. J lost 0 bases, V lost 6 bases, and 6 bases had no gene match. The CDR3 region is CASSGTGGLANYGYTF. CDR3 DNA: TGTGCCAGCAGCGGGACAGGGGGTTTAGCTAACTATGGCTACACCTTC.